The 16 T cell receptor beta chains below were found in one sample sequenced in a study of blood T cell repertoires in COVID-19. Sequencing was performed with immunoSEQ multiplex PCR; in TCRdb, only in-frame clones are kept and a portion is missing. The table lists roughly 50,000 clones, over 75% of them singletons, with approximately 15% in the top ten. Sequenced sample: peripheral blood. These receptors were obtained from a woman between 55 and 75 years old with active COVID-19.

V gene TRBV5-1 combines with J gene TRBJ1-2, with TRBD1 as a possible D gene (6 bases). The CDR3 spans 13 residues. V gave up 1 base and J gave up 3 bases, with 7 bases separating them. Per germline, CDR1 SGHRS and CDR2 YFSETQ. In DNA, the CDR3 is TGCGCCAGCAGCTTGTCAGGGGACTATGGCTACACCTTC. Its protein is CASSLSGDYGYTF.

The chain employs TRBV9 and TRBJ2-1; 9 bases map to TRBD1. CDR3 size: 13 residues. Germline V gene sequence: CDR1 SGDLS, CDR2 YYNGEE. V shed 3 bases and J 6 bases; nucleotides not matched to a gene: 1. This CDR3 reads CASSGQGVNEQFF. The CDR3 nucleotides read TGTGCCAGCAGCGGACAGGGGGTCAATGAGCAGTTCTTC.

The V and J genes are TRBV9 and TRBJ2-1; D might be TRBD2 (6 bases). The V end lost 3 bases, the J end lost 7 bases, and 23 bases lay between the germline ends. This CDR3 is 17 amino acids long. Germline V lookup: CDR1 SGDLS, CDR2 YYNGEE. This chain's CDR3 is CASSDNRGASFRNEQFF. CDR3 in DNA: TGTGCCAGCAGCGACAACCGCGGGGCTAGCTTTAGGAATGAGCAGTTCTTC.

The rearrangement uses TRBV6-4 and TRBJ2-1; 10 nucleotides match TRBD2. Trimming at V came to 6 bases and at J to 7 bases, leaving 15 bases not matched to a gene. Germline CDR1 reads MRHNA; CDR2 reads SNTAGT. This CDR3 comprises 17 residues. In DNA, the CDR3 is TGTGCCAGCAGAGATGATCCGAGCGGGGGGGTTGGAAATGAGCAGTTCTTC. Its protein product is CASRDDPSGGVGNEQFF.

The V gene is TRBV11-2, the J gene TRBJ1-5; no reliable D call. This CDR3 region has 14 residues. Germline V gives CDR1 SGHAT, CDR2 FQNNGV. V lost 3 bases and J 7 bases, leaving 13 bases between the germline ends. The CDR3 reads CASSLPQRGQPQHF. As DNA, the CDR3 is TGTGCCAGCAGCTTGCCACAAAGAGGCCAGCCCCAGCATTTT.

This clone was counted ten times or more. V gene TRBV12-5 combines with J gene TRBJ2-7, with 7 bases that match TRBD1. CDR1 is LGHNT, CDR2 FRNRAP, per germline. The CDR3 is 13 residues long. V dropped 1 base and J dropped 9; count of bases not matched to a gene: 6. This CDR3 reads CASGLGDSFRQYF. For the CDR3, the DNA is TGTGCTAGTGGTTTGGGGGACAGTTTTCGGCAGTACTTC.

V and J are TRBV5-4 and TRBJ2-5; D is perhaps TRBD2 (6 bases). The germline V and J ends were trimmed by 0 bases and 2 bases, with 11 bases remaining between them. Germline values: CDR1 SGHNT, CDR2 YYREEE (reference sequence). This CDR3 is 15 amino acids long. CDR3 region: CASSLGLAIQETQYF. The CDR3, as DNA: TGTGCCAGCAGCTTGGGGCTAGCGATACAAGAGACCCAGTACTTC.

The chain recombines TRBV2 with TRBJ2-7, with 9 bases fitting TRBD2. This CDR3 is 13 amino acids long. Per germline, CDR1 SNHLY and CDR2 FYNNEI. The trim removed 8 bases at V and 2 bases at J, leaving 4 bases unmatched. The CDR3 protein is CASGGGAAYEQYF. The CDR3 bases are TGTGCCAGCGGCGGGGGGGCCGCCTACGAGCAGTACTTC.

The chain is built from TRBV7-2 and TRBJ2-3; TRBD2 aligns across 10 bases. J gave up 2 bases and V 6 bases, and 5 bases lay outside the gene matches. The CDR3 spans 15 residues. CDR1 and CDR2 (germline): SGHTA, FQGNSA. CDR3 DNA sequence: TGTGCCAGCAGGCAGCGGGGGGGTAACACAGATACGCAGTATTTT. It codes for CASRQRGGNTDTQYF.

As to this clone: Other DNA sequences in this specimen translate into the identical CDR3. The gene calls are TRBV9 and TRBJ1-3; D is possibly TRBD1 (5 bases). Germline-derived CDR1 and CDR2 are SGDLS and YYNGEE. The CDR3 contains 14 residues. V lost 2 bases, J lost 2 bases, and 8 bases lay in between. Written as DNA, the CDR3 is TGTGCCAGCAGCGTCGGGGGAACTGGAAACACCATATATTTT. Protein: CASSVGGTGNTIYF.

The chain's CDR3 is CASMGGSSSYNSPLHF. CDR3 bases: TGTGCCAGTATGGGGGGTTCAAGCTCCTATAATTCACCCCTCCACTTT. The rearrangement joins TRBV19 to TRBJ1-6; D perhaps matches TRBD1 (5 bases). The CDR3 is 16 amino acids. V lost 7 bases and J lost 0, with 13 bases in between. Germline V gives CDR1 LNHDA, CDR2 SQIVND (reference sequence).

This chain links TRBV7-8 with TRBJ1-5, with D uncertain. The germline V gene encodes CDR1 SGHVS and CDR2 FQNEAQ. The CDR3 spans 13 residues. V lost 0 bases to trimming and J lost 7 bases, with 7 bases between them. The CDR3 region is CASSLAYEQPQHF. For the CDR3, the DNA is TGTGCCAGCAGCTTAGCCTACGAGCAGCCCCAGCATTTT.

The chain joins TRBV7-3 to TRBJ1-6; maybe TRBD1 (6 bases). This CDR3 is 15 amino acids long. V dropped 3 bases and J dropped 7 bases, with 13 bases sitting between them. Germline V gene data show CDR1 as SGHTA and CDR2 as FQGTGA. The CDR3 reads CASSLSRDKNSPLHF. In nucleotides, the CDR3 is TGTGCCAGCAGCTTGTCCCGGGACAAAAATTCACCCCTCCACTTT.

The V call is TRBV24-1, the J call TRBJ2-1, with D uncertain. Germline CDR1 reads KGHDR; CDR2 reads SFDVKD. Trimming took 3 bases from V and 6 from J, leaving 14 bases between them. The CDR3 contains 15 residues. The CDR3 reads CATSDAVVPGNEQFF. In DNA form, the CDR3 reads TGTGCCACCAGTGATGCCGTGGTCCCAGGCAATGAGCAGTTCTTC.

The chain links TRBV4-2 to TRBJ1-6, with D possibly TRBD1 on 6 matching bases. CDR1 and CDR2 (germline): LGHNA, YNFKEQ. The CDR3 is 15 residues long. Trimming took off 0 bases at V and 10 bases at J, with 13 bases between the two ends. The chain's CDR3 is CASSQEPGVVSPLHF. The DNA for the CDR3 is TGTGCCAGCAGCCAAGAACCAGGGGTTGTGTCACCCCTCCACTTT.

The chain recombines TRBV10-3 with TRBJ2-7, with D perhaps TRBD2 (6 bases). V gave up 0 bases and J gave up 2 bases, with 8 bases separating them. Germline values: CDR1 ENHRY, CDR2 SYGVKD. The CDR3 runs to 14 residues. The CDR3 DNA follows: TGTGCCATCAGTGAGTCGACGGGGGCCTACGAGCAGTACTTC. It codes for CAISESTGAYEQYF.